Presented here are 9 T cell receptor beta chains from one specimen sequenced in a study of T cell repertoires in cytomegalovirus infection. TCRdb used MiXCR to reprocess the reads, holding one entry per CDR3 protein. The data hold some 130,000 distinct CDR3 sequences, with roughly 9% observed a single time. What was sequenced was PBMCs. The source is a human donor in good health (CMV status not recorded). Some clones in this sample may be carry-over from other donors' samples.

This clonotype was counted at least ten times. The chain recombines TRBV7-8 with TRBJ1-2; D remains unclear. V gave up 1 base and J gave up 4 bases, with 13 bases separating them. Germline V lookup: CDR1 SGHVS, CDR2 FQNEAQ. This CDR3 comprises 15 residues. CDR3 sequence: CASSLGALPLYGYTF. For the CDR3, the DNA is TGTGCCAGCAGCTTAGGAGCCCTGCCCCTCTATGGCTACACCTTC.

The chain uses TRBV29-1 and TRBJ1-2; 7 bases align to TRBD1. Germline V gene sequence: CDR1 SQVTM, CDR2 ANQGSEA. The CDR3 loop spans 14 amino acids. Trimming cost V 1 base and J 8 bases; bases outside gene matches: 10. The CDR3 spells CSVEGGRQGSGYTF. CDR3 nucleotide sequence: TGCAGCGTTGAAGGGGGGAGACAGGGAAGCGGCTACACCTTC.

A note on this clonotype: A much larger clone differs by one base, so this may be a read error. No conserved phenylalanine or tryptophan is present at the end of the CDR3, so a read error is the likely explanation. The chain carries TRBV6-6 and TRBJ1-2; 7 bases line up with TRBD1. The junction had 15 bases not matched to a gene; V was cut back by 10 bases and J by 1 base. This CDR3 has 16 residues. CDR1 MNHNY and CDR2 SVGAGI come from the germline V gene (reference sequence). The CDR3 spells CATLLGGAGGNYGYTL. The CDR3 bases are TGTGCCACCCTCCTCGGTGGCGCAGGGGGTAACTATGGCTACACCTTA.

Many counts were recorded for this clonotype. The J gene is TRBJ2-7, the V gene TRBV6-1; 9 bases align to TRBD1. This CDR3 has 15 amino acids. V gave up 2 bases and J gave up 4 bases; unmatched junction bases: 6. The germline V gene has CDR1 MNHNS and CDR2 SASEGT. The CDR3 coding sequence is TGTGCCAGCAGTGAATTACAGGGGGCGCATTACGAGCAGTACTTC. Amino acids: CASSELQGAHYEQYF.

This clonotype showed up many times. At one end, the junction sequence differs from germline, possibly due to a read error. This chain connects TRBV10-3 to TRBJ2-2, with D unclear. This CDR3 region has 12 residues. The germline gives CDR1 ENHRY, CDR2 SYGVKD. CDR3 region: CAISANTGELFF. Here the CDR3 DNA reads TGTGCCATCAGTGCGAATACCGGGGAGCTGTTTTTT.

This clonotype has at least ten counts. The rearrangement links TRBV28 to TRBJ2-5, with D possibly TRBD2 on 5 matching bases. V was cut by 5 bases and J by 6 bases, with 13 bases left in between. The germline V gene has CDR1 MDHEN and CDR2 SYDVKM. The CDR3 totals 13 residues. CDR3 amino acids: CASSLQLGKTQYF. The CDR3 DNA follows: TGTGCCAGCAGTCTACAACTAGGAAAGACCCAGTACTTC.

This clonotype was seen many times. This chain links TRBV27 with TRBJ1-1; D might be TRBD1 (6 bases). V lost 2 bases, J lost 4 bases, and 11 bases lay in between. The germline V gene encodes CDR1 MNHEY and CDR2 SMNVEV (reference sequence). The CDR3 totals 14 residues. The DNA of the CDR3 is TGTGCCAGCAGTTTAAGGACAGTGGGCACTGAAGCTTTCTTT. This gives the protein CASSLRTVGTEAFF.

Worth noting for this clonotype: This could be a read error, since a much larger clone is one nucleotide away. V is TRBV20-1 and J is TRBJ1-4; D is unresolved. CDR3 length: 13 amino acids. Germline CDR1 and CDR2: DFQATT and SNEGSKA (reference sequence). Here the CDR3 reads CSASGATNEILFF. The CDR3 nucleotides read TGCAGTGCCTCGGGCGCAACTAATGAAATACTGTTTTTT.

This clonotype has only a few counts. The V call is TRBV7-6, the J call TRBJ2-2, with a tentative D call TRBD1 (6 bases). This CDR3 is 15 amino acids long. Germline assignment: CDR1 SGHVS and CDR2 FNYEAQ. The V and J ends lost 3 bases and 3 bases respectively, with 11 bases between them. The CDR3 nucleotides are TGTGCCAGCAGCTTGGGGGCAGGGGACACCGGGGAGCTGTTTTTT. Translating gives CASSLGAGDTGELFF.